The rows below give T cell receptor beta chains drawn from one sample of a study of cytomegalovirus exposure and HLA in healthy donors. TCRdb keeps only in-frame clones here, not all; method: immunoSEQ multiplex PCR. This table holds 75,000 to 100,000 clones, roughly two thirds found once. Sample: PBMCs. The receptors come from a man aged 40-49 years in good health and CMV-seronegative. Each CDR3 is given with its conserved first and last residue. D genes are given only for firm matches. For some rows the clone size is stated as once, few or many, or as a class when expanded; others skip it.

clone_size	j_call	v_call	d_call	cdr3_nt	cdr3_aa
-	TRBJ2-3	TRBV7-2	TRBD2	TGTGCCAGCAGGACAGCGGGGACCCAACCAGATACGCAGTATTTT	CASRTAGTQPDTQYF
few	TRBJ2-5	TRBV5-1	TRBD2	TGCGCCAGCAGCTTGGCATCGACTAGCGCAAACCAAGAGACCCAGTACTTC	CASSLASTSANQETQYF
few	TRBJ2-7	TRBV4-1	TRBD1	TGCGCCAGCAGCCAAATTGGGACAGGGCCCTACGAGCAGTACTTC	CASSQIGTGPYEQYF
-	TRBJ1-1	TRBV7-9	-	TGTGCCAGCAGCCCAGGGGAAACTGAAGCTTTCTTT	CASSPGETEAFF
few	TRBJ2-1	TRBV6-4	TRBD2	TGTGCCAGCAGTGAATCGGGGGGGCCCAATGAGCAGTTCTTC	CASSESGGPNEQFF
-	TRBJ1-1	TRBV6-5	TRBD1	TGTGCCAGCAGAATACGACAGGGCTCGGGAACTGAAGCTTTCTTT	CASRIRQGSGTEAFF
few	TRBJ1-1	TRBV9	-	TGTGCCAGCAGCGTCGGAGGGGTGAACACTGAAGCTTTCTTT	CASSVGGVNTEAFF
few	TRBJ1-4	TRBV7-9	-	TGTGCCAGCAGCTCGATGGGGGGATCTTATGAAAAACTGTTTTTT	CASSSMGGSYEKLFF
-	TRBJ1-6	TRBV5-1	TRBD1	TGCGCCAGCAAAACTACCGGGACAGTCATCTCACCCCTCCACTTT	CASKTTGTVISPLHF
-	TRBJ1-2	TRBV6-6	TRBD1	TGTGCCAGCAGTGGAGAAATGAGGGGGCTTCGGTATGGCTACACCTTC	CASSGEMRGLRYGYTF
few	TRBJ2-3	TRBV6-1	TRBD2	TGTGCCAGCGGTGAACTAGCGGGGGGAAACACAGATACGCAGTATTTT	CASGELAGGNTDTQYF
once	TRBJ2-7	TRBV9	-	TGTGCCAGCAGCGTGTCCGGACAGTCCTACGAGCAGTACTTC	CASSVSGQSYEQYF
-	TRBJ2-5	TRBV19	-	TGTGCCAGTAGTATAGATCGGGGAGGTGAGAGCCAGTACTTC	CASSIDRGGESQYF
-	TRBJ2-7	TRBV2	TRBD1	TGTGCCAGCAGTGAAGCCTCGGGACAGGGGGAATACGAGCAGTACTTC	CASSEASGQGEYEQYF
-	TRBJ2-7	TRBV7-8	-	TGTGCCAGCAGCTTAGAATTCACAAGGGGGAAGCAGTACTTC	CASSLEFTRGKQYF
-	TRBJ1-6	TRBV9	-	TGTGCCAGCAGCGTAGCTTCCGGTTCACCCCTCCACTTT	CASSVASGSPLHF
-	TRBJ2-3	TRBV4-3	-	TGCGCCAGCAGCCAAGATCGTCGCGGTCCTAGCACAGATACGCAGTATTTT	CASSQDRRGPSTDTQYF
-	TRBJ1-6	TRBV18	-	TGTGCCAGCTCCCCAGGGGCCGGCTATAATTCACCCCTCCACTTT	CASSPGAGYNSPLHF
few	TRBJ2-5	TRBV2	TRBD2	TGTGCCAGCAGTGCAATATGGGGGGGGACCCAGTACTTC	CASSAIWGGTQYF
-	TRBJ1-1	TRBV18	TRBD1	TGTGCCAGCTCAGGGACAGCTCAGAACACTGAAGCTTTCTTT	CASSGTAQNTEAFF
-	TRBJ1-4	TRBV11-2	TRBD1	TGTGCCAGCAGATATGGACAGGACGGTGAAAAACTGTTTTTT	CASRYGQDGEKLFF
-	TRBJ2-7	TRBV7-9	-	TGTTCCAGCAGCTTAGGGAGCTACGAGCAGTACTTC	CSSSLGSYEQYF
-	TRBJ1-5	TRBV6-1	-	TGTGCCAGCAGTGAAACAGACAGGATGGGTCAGCCCCAGCATTTT	CASSETDRMGQPQHF
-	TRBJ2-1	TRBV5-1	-	TGCGCCAGCAGCCTGGTTGCGGGCCTCTCCTACAATGAGCAGTTCTTC	CASSLVAGLSYNEQFF
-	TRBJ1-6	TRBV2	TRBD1	TGTGCCAGCACCTCGACAGGGTCCTATAATTCACCCCTCCACTTT	CASTSTGSYNSPLHF
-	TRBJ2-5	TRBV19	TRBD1	TGTGCCAGTAGCAAACAGGGGGCTAAAGTGGGAGCGTACCAAGAGACCCAGTACTTC	CASSKQGAKVGAYQETQYF
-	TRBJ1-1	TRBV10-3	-	TGTGCCATCAGTAGAGGAACTGAAGCTTTCTTT	CAISRGTEAFF
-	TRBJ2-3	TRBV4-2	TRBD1	TGTGCCAGCAGCCAAGGGGGACAGGGGAGGACAGATACGCAGTATTTT	CASSQGGQGRTDTQYF
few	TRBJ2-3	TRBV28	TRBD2	TGTGCCAGCAGTCGGGGCGGGAGCGGGGGAACAGATACGCAGTATTTT	CASSRGGSGGTDTQYF
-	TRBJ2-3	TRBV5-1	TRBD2	TGCGCCAGCAGCTTGGAACTAGCGGGGGGTCCCACAGATACGCAGTATTTT	CASSLELAGGPTDTQYF
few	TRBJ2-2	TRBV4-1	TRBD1	TGCGCCAGCAGCCCCGACAGGGAGACCGGGGAGCTGTTTTTT	CASSPDRETGELFF
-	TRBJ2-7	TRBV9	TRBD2	TGTGCCAGCAGCGAGGAGCGGGGGGGCCCCGAGCAGTACTTC	CASSEERGGPEQYF
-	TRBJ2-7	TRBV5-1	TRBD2	TGCGCCAGCAGCGTTAGCGGGGTCCGTTCCTACGAGCAGTACTTC	CASSVSGVRSYEQYF
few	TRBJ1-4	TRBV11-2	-	TGTGCCAGCAGCTTAGATCTATGGGAGATTAATGAAAAACTGTTTTTT	CASSLDLWEINEKLFF
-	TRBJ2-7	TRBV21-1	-	TGTGCCAGCAGCAAAGCGCTCGCGCGGCACTACGAGCAGTACTTC	CASSKALARHYEQYF
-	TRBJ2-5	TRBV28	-	TGTGCCAGCAGTTTATTGCAGGGATTCCAAGAGACCCAGTACTTC	CASSLLQGFQETQYF
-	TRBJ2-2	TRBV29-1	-	TGCAGCGTTGAAGACACAGTGAACGCCGGGGAGCTGTTTTTT	CSVEDTVNAGELFF
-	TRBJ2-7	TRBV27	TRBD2	TGTGCCAGCAGCGGGGGGCGGGGGGTTATTTACGAGCAGTACTTC	CASSGGRGVIYEQYF
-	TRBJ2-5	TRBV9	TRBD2	TGTGCCAGCAGCGCCCGACTAGCGGGGGGGCGGGTACAAGAGACCCAGTACTTC	CASSARLAGGRVQETQYF
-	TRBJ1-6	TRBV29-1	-	TGCAGCGTCAAGGAGGTGGGTTCACCCCTCCACTTT	CSVKEVGSPLHF
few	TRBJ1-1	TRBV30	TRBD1	TGTGCCTGGAGCTCAGGGGGCGCGAACACTGAAGCTTTCTTT	CAWSSGGANTEAFF
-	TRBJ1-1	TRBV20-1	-	TGCAGTGCTAGAGATTTCGGGGAAGCTTTCTTT	CSARDFGEAFF
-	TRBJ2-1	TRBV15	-	TGTGCCACCAGCAGAGGAGGGGGGGCCTCCTACAATGAGCAGTTCTTC	CATSRGGGASYNEQFF
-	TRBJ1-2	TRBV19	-	TGTGCCAGCCACCGGGACTTGGGAGGCTACACCTTC	CASHRDLGGYTF
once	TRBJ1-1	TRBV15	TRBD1	TGTGCCACCAGCGGGTGGGGACAGGGGATAGGGAACACTGAAGCTTTCTTT	CATSGWGQGIGNTEAFF
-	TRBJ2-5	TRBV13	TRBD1	TGTGCCAGCAGCTTAGGGGGACAGGGAGGGGAGACCCAGTACTTC	CASSLGGQGGETQYF